This TCR beta chain was documented in a study of T cell responses to AZD1222 COVID-19 vaccine. Study findings and constraints: The sample set comprised mostly white British donors with more females, and clonal diversity was possibly underestimated. When two AZD1222 doses had been given, Spike-specific TCR breadth and depth rose. Vaccine-associated CD4 TCRs ranged over spike, dominating at 160-218 and 743-854.

The CDR3 length is 15 residues. Germline CDR1 SGHNT, CDR2 YENEEA. Unmatched junction bases numbered 5, after V lost 2 bases and J lost 4 bases. Clones were sequenced by immunoSEQ multiplex PCR, and TCRdb holds only the in-frame ones, with some missing. The sample includes some 99,000 clones, about 89% of them seen just once. Turning to this clone: The antigen is undetermined.

The sequenced sample was peripheral blood, obtained on day 0 of AZD1222 vaccination. V gene TRBV11-3 combines with J gene TRBJ2-3; 8 nucleotides agree with TRBD1. This clonotype was sampled from an adult in good health. CDR3 bases: TGTGCCAGCAGCTTAAGGCAGGGGGCGTCAGATACGCAGTATTTT. Protein product: CASSLRQGASDTQYF. The full variable domain, its missing parts supplied by reference TRBV11-3 and TRBJ2-3, is EAGVVQSPRYKIIEKKQPVAFWCNPISGHNTLYWYLQNLGQGPELLIRYENEEAVDDSQLPKDRFSAERLKGVDSTLKIQPAELGDSAVYLCASSLRQGASDTQYFGPGTRLTVL.